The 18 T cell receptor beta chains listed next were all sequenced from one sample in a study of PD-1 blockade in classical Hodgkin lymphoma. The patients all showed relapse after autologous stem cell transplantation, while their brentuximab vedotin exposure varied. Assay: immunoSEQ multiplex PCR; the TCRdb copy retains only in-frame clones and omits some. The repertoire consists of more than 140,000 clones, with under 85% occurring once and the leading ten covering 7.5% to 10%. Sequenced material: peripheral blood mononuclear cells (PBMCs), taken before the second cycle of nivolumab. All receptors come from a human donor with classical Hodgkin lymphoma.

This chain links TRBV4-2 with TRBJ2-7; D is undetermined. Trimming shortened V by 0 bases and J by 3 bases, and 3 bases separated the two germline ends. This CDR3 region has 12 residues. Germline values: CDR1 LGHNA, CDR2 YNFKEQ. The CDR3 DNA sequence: TGTGCCAGCAGCCAAGAAAACTACGAGCAGTACTTC. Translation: CASSQENYEQYF.

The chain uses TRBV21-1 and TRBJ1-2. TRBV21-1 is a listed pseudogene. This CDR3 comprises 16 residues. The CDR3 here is CASSKPAWNTLYGYTF. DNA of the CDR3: TGTGCCAGCAGCAAACCGGCCTGGAACACACTTTATGGCTACACCTTC.

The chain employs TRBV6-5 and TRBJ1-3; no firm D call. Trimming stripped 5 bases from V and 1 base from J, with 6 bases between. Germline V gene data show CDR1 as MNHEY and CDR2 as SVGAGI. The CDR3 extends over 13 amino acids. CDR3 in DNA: TGTGCCAGCAGTCGGGCTTCTGGAAACACCATATATTTT. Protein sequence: CASSRASGNTIYF.

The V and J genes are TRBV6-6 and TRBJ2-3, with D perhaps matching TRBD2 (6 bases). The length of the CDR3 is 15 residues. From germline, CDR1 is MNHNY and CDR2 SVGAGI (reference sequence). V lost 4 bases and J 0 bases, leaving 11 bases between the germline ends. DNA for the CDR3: TGTGCCAGCAGTTCTCACGGGACTAGCACAGATACGCAGTATTTT. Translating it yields CASSSHGTSTDTQYF.

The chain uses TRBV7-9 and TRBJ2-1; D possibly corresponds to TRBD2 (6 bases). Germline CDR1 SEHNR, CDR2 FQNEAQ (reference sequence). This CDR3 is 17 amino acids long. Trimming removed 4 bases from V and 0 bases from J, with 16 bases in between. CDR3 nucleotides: TGTGCCAGCAGCTCTGCGTGGGGACTGAGCTCCTACAATGAGCAGTTCTTC. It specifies CASSSAWGLSSYNEQFF.

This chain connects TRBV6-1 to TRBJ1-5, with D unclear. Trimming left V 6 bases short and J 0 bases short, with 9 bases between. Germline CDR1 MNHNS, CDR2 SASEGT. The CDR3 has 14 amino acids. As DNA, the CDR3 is TGTGCCAGCAGGCGGGAGTCTAGCAATCAGCCCCAGCATTTT. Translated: CASRRESSNQPQHF.

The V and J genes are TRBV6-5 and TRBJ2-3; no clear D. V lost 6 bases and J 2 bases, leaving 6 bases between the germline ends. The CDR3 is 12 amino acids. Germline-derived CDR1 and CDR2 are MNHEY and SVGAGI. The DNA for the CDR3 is TGTGCCAGCAGCCCCTCCACAGATACGCAGTATTTT. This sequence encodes CASSPSTDTQYF.

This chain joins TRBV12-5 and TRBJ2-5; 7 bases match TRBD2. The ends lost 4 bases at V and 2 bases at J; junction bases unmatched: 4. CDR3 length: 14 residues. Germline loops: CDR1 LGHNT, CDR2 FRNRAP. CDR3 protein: CASGSREVQETQYF. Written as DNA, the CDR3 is TGTGCTAGTGGTTCCCGGGAGGTTCAAGAGACCCAGTACTTC.

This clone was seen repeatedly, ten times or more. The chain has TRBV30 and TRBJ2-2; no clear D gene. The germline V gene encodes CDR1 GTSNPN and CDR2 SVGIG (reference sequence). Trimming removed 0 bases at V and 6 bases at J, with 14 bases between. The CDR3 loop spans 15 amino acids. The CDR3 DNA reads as TGTGCCTGGAGTGTCATGGACCCCGCCGCCGGGGAGCTGTTTTTT. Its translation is CAWSVMDPAAGELFF.

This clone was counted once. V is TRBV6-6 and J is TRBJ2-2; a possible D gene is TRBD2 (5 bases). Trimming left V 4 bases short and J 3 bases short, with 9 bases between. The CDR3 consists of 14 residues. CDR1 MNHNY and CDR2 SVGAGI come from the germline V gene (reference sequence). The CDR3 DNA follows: TGTGCCAGCAGTTTCGGACTGTACACCGGGGAGCTGTTTTTT. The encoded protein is CASSFGLYTGELFF.

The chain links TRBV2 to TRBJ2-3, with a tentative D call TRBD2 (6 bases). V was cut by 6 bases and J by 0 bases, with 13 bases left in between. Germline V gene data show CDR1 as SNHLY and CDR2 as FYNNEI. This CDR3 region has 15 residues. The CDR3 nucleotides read TGTGCCAGCAGATTGGGCCTAGCGAGCACAGATACGCAGTATTTT. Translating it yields CASRLGLASTDTQYF.

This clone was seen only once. The DNA of the CDR3 is TGCGCCAGCAGTGAACCCGGGACCCTTAGCTACGAGCAGTACTTC. Amino acid sequence: CASSEPGTLSYEQYF. This rearrangement joins TRBV10-2 to TRBJ2-7; D may correspond to TRBD1 or TRBD2 (5 bases each). V was cut by 3 bases and J by 3 bases, with 15 bases left in between. This CDR3 is 15 amino acids long. The V gene's germline CDR1 is WSHSY and CDR2 SAAADI.

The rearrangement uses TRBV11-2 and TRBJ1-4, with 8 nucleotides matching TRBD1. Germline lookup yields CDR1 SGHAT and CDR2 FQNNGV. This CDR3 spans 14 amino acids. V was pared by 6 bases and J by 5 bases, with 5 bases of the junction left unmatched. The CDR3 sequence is CASRVQGGNEKLFF. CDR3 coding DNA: TGTGCCAGCAGAGTACAGGGGGGGAATGAAAAACTGTTTTTT.

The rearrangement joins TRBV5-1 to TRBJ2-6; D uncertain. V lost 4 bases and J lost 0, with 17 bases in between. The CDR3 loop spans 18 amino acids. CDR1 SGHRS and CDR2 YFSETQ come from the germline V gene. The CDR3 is CASSLEFHRVSGANVLTF. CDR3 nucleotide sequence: TGCGCCAGCAGCCTTGAATTCCACAGAGTCTCTGGGGCCAACGTCCTGACTTTC.

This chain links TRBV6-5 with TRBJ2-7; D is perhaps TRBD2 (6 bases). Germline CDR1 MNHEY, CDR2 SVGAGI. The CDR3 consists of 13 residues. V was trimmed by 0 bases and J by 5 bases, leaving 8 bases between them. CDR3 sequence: CASSYSGGNEQYF. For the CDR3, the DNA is TGTGCCAGCAGTTACTCTGGAGGGAACGAGCAGTACTTC.

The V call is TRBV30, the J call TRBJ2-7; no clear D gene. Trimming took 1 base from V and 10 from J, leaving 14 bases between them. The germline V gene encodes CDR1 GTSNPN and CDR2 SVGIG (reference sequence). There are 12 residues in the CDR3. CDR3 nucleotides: TGTGCCTGGAGTGACGCACAAATGGGTCAGTACTTC. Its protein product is CAWSDAQMGQYF.

CDR3 nucleotide sequence: TGCGCCAGCAGCTTGCTTGGACGTGCAGGGGAGGACACCATATATTTT. As protein: CASSLLGRAGEDTIYF. V gene TRBV5-1 combines with J gene TRBJ1-3; maybe TRBD1 (6 bases). Germline V gene data show CDR1 as SGHRS and CDR2 as YFSETQ. This CDR3 contains 16 residues. Trimming took off 1 base at V and 8 bases at J, with 19 bases between the two ends. Using reference TRBV5-1 and TRBJ1-3 for the parts outside the CDR3, the full variable domain is KAGVTQTPRYLIKTRGQQVTLSCSPISGHRSVSWYQQTPGQGLQFLFEYFSETQRNKGNFPGRFSGRQFSNSRSEMNVSTLELGDSALYLCASSLLGRAGEDTIYFGEGSWLTVV.

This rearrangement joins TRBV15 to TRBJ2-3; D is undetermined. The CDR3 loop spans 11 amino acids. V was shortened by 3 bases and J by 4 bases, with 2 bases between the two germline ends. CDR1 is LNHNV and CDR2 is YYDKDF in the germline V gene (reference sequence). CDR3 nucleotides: TGTGCCACCAGCAGGGCAGATACGCAGTATTTT. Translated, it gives CATSRADTQYF. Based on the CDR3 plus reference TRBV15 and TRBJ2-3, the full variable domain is DAMVIQNPRYQVTQFGKPVTLSCSQTLNHNVMYWYQQKSSQAPKLLFHYYDKDFNNEADTPDNFQSRRPNTSFCFLDIRSPGLGDTAMYLCATSRADTQYFGPGTRLTVL.